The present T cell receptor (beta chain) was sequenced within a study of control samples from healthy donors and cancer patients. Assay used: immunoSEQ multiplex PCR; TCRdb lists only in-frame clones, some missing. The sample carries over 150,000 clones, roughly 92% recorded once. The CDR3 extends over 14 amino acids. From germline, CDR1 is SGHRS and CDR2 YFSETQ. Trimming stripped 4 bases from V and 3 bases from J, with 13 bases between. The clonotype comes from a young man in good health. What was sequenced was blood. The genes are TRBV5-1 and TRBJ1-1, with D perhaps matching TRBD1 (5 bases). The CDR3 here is CASSPGGGYTEAFF. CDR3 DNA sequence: TGCGCCAGCAGCCCCGGGGGGGGGTACACTGAAGCTTTCTTT.